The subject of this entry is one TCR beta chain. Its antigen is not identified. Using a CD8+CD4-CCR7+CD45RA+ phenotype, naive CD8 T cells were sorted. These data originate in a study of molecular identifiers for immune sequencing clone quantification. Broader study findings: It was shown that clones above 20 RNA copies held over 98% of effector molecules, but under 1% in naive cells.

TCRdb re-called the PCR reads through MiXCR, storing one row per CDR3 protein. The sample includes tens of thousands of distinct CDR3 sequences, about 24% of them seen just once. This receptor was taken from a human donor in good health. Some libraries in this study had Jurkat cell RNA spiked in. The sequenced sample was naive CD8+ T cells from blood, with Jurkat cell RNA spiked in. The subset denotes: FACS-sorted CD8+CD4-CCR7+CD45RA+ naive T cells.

The CDR3 reads CSATPGLAGNSYEQYF. The CDR3 bases are TGCAGTGCTACCCCGGGACTAGCGGGCAACTCCTACGAGCAGTACTTC. The chain joins TRBV20-1 to TRBJ2-7; 12 bases align to TRBD2. Germline CDR1 DFQATT, CDR2 SNEGSKA (reference sequence). There are 16 residues in the CDR3. V was pared by 4 bases and J by 0 bases, with 7 bases of the junction left unmatched.